The sample holds one count of the clone carrying this T cell receptor (beta chain). The sample is drawn from a study of blood T cell repertoires in COVID-19. Study-wide background: PBMCs, B-cell-depleted T cells, or T cells provided the cDNA or gDNA that made up the material.

Produced via immunoSEQ multiplex PCR; TCRdb's table is partial and in-frame only. The sample records 230,000 or so clones, around 88% being singletons. The CDR3 covers 14 residues. Germline CDR1 is KGHSH and CDR2 is LQKENI. Trimming removed 0 bases at V and 3 bases at J, with 5 bases between. The chain uses TRBV18 and TRBJ1-4, with D uncertain. This sequence originates from a woman in her thirties or forties with acute COVID-19. Sequencing used PBMCs or T cells enriched from blood (not recorded which). In DNA, the CDR3 is TGTGCCAGCTCACCACCTATCCCTAATGAAAAACTGTTTTTT. It specifies CASSPPIPNEKLFF.